This T cell receptor beta chain was recovered during a study of T-cell reconstitution after alpha-beta-depleted transplantation in children. Unique molecular identifiers were incorporated into the prepared TCRbeta library. TCRdb re-called the PCR reads with MiXCR, one entry per CDR3 protein. The sample records about 980,000 distinct CDR3 sequences, roughly 29% being singletons. This clonotype was seen a few times. Its cognate antigen is unknown. CDR1 is SGHVS, CDR2 FQNEAQ, per germline. V was clipped by 1 base and J by 0 bases, with 13 bases between them. The CDR3 covers 17 residues. Study-wide findings and caveats: Some patients' high day-60 TCRbeta diversity was traced to surviving recipient T cells and thymic progenitors.

The clonotype was recovered from a boy under two years old who had a stem cell transplant for SCID, so the T cells may come from the graft donor. This material consisted of PBMCs, mostly from graft donor cells, taken 360 days after TCRalphabeta/CD19-depleted stem cell transplant. This chain connects TRBV7-8 to TRBJ2-1; the D call may be TRBD1 or TRBD2 (6 bases each). CDR3 in amino acids: CASSLVRGAVSYNEQFF. The CDR3 DNA sequence: TGTGCCAGCAGCTTAGTTAGGGGGGCCGTCTCCTACAATGAGCAGTTCTTC.